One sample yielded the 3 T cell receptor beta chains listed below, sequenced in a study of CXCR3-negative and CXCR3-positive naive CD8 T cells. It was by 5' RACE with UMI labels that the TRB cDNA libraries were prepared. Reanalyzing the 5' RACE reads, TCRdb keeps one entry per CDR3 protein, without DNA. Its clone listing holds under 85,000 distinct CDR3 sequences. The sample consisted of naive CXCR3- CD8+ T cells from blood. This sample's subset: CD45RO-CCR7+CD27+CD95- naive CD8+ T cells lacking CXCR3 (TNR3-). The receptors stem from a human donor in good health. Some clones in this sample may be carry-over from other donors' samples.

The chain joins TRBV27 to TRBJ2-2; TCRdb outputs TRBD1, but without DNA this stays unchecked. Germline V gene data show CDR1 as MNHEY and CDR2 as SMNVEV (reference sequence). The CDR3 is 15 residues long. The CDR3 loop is CASSSGQTYTGELFF.

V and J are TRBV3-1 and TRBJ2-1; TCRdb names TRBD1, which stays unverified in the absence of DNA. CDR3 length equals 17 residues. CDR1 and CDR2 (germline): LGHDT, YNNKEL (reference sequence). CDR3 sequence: CASSHAYRIPSYNEQFF.

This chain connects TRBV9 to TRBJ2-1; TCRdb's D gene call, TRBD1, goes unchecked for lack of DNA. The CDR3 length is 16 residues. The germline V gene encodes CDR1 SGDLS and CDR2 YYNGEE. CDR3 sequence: CASSVVAGPSYNEQFF.